Below, 17 T cell receptor beta chains from the same sample are listed, as sequenced in a study of blood T cell repertoires in COVID-19. TCRdb's table, derived via immunoSEQ multiplex PCR, lists solely in-frame clones and lacks some. The sample lists 250,000 to 350,000 clones, 75% to 90% seen once, with roughly 6% in the top ten. Material: peripheral blood. These receptor sequences come from a woman aged 45-65 years with COVID-19, enrolled during active disease.

V is TRBV7-3 and J is TRBJ2-5; TRBD1 matches at 7 bases. The CDR3 has 13 amino acids. The V gene's germline CDR1 is SGHTA and CDR2 FQGTGA. The ends lost 5 bases at V and 2 bases at J; junction bases unmatched: 2. The CDR3 sequence is CASSRTGQETQYF. The DNA of the CDR3 is TGTGCCAGCAGCAGGACAGGACAAGAGACCCAGTACTTC.

This chain links TRBV5-1 with TRBJ1-6; TRBD1 aligns across 9 bases. CDR1 is SGHRS and CDR2 is YFSETQ in the germline V gene. CDR3 length: 14 amino acids. Germline trimming cut 2 bases from V and 8 bases from J; bases unmatched to any gene: 2. The CDR3 is CASSLQGADSPLHF. The CDR3 DNA reads as TGCGCCAGCAGCTTACAGGGGGCTGATTCACCCCTCCACTTT.

The V call is TRBV28, the J call TRBJ1-3, with TRBD1 as a possible D gene (5 bases). The V end was cut by 8 bases, the J end by 0 bases, with 11 bases between. The CDR3 is made up of 14 amino acids. Per the germline V gene, CDR1 is MDHEN and CDR2 is SYDVKM. CDR3 amino acids: CASGAGLSGNTIYF. DNA for the CDR3: TGTGCCAGCGGGGCAGGCCTCTCTGGAAACACCATATATTTT. The full variable domain, with the rest looked up from reference TRBV28 and TRBJ1-3, is DVKVTQSSRYLVKRTGEKVFLECVQDMDHENMFWYRQDPGLGLRLIYFSYDVKMKEKGDIPEGYSVSREKKERFSLILESASTNQTSMYLCASGAGLSGNTIYFGEGSWLTVV.

V gene TRBV6-6 combines with J gene TRBJ2-7; TRBD2 aligns across 7 bases. Trimming at V came to 5 bases and at J to 3 bases, leaving 13 bases not matched to a gene. The CDR3 is 16 amino acids. The germline V gene encodes CDR1 MNHNY and CDR2 SVGAGI (reference sequence). In DNA, the CDR3 is TGTGCCAGCAGTCCCGGCGGCGGGAGTCGCAGCTACGAGCAGTACTTC. Protein sequence: CASSPGGGSRSYEQYF.

The DNA for the CDR3 is TGTGCCAGCTCACCCTCTCAGCGGTACACTGAAGCTTTCTTT. This gives the protein CASSPSQRYTEAFF. The chain couples TRBV18 to TRBJ1-1, with unresolved D. CDR3 size: 14 residues. The germline CDR1 and CDR2 sequences are KGHSH and LQKENI. The V and J ends lost 3 bases and 3 bases respectively, with 11 bases between them.

The gene calls are TRBV6-4 and TRBJ2-2; maybe TRBD1 (6 bases). This CDR3 region has 14 residues. Trimming stripped 6 bases from V and 4 bases from J, with 12 bases between. Germline CDR1 and CDR2: MRHNA and SNTAGT. CDR3 in amino acids: CASSSDRSTGELFF. CDR3 bases: TGTGCCAGCAGCTCGGACAGATCCACCGGGGAGCTGTTTTTT.

J is TRBJ2-1 and V is TRBV14, with 12 bases fitting TRBD2. After removal of 0 bases from V and 7 bases from J, the junction contained 28 bases not matched to a gene. CDR3 length: 24 residues. The germline gives CDR1 SGHDN, CDR2 FVKESK. The CDR3 protein is CASSQDVLPFATSGSFRPANEQFF. Written as DNA, the CDR3 is TGTGCCAGCAGCCAAGATGTCCTTCCCTTTGCGACTAGCGGGAGCTTCCGCCCTGCAAATGAGCAGTTCTTC.

CDR3 sequence (DNA): TGTGCCAGCAGTTATCAGTCCTCTGGGGCCAACGTCCTGACTTTC. It encodes CASSYQSSGANVLTF. The chain recombines TRBV6-5 with TRBJ2-6; the D is unclear. The V and J ends lost 3 bases and 0 bases respectively, with 6 bases between them. Germline V gene lookup returns CDR1 MNHEY and CDR2 SVGAGI. The length of the CDR3 is 15 residues.

The chain employs TRBV12-5 and TRBJ1-3; the D is unclear. With 6 bases removed from V and 4 bases from J, the gap between germline ends came to 10 bases. Germline values: CDR1 LGHNT, CDR2 FRNRAP. This CDR3 contains 13 residues. The CDR3 loop reads CASGSEGGNTIYF. DNA for the CDR3: TGTGCTAGTGGGTCCGAGGGCGGAAACACCATATATTTT.

The CDR3 is CASSHLGRSYEQYF. CDR3 DNA: TGTGCCAGTAGTCATCTGGGCAGATCCTACGAGCAGTACTTC. V is TRBV19 and J is TRBJ2-7; D unresolved. Deletions cut 5 bases from V and 1 base from J, with 12 bases between. CDR1 LNHDA and CDR2 SQIVND come from the germline V gene (reference sequence). The CDR3 has 14 amino acids.

This chain links TRBV13 with TRBJ2-1, with 9 bases matching TRBD2. The CDR3 contains 14 residues. The ends lost 5 bases at V and 8 bases at J; junction bases unmatched: 7. Per germline, CDR1 PRHDT and CDR2 FYEKMQ (reference sequence). The CDR3 DNA is TGTGCCAGCAGCGACCGGACTAGCGTGGATGAGCAGTTCTTC. Protein product: CASSDRTSVDEQFF.

The chain couples TRBV6-5 to TRBJ2-3; no clear D gene. Germline V gives CDR1 MNHEY, CDR2 SVGAGI. The CDR3 covers 14 residues. Trimming removed 2 bases at V and 1 base at J, with 7 bases between. The CDR3 spells CASSYHRGTDTQYF. CDR3 coding DNA: TGTGCCAGCAGTTACCATCGGGGCACAGATACGCAGTATTTT.

The V and J genes are TRBV5-5 and TRBJ2-1, with a possible D match to TRBD2 (6 bases). This CDR3 is built from 15 residues. With 0 bases removed from V and 6 bases from J, the gap between germline ends came to 13 bases. Germline lookup yields CDR1 SGHKS and CDR2 YYEKEE (reference sequence). The DNA for the CDR3 is TGTGCCAGCAGCTTGGGACTAGTGGGAGCCAATGAGCAGTTCTTC. This codes for CASSLGLVGANEQFF. The variable domain in full, with the rest retrieved from reference TRBV5-5 and TRBJ2-1, is DAGVTQSPTHLIKTRGQQVTLRCSPISGHKSVSWYQQVLGQGPQFIFQYYEKEERGRGNFPDRFSARQFPNYSSELNVNALLLGDSALYLCASSLGLVGANEQFFGPGTRLTVL.

The table lists this clone with a few counts. The chain links TRBV19 to TRBJ1-2; 10 positions agree with TRBD1. V shed 4 bases and J 3 bases; nucleotides not matched to a gene: 17. Germline CDR1 reads LNHDA; CDR2 reads SQIVND (reference sequence). This CDR3 is built from 19 residues. The CDR3 coding sequence is TGTGCCAGTAGTACCGGACTTGTGAACCTCGGGACAGGGGACTATGGCTACACCTTC. As protein: CASSTGLVNLGTGDYGYTF.

The rearrangement uses TRBV21-1 and TRBJ1-1. TRBV21-1 is given as a pseudogene. The CDR3 runs to 16 residues. The DNA for the CDR3 is TGTGCCAGCAGTAGAAGGAACCGGGGGGGTGTCTTAGAAGCTTTCTTT. As protein: CASSRRNRGGVLEAFF.

This clone has only a few counts. The gene calls are TRBV6-5 and TRBJ1-4; a possible D gene is TRBD1 (5 bases). Looked up from germline, CDR1 is MNHEY and CDR2 is SVGAGI. The V end lost 0 bases, the J end lost 7 bases, and 12 bases lay between the germline ends. This CDR3 contains 15 residues. CDR3 sequence: CASSYSGRGAEKLFF. For the CDR3, the DNA is TGTGCCAGCAGTTACTCGGGAAGGGGCGCTGAAAAACTGTTTTTT.

The V and J genes are TRBV6-5 and TRBJ1-1; a possible D gene is TRBD1 (5 bases). From germline, CDR1 is MNHEY and CDR2 SVGAGI. V lost 8 bases to trimming and J lost 4 bases, with 17 bases between them. CDR3 length equals 14 residues. In DNA form, the CDR3 reads TGTGCCAGCGGGGCAGGTGGTTTTCGCACTGAAGCTTTCTTT. It specifies CASGAGGFRTEAFF.